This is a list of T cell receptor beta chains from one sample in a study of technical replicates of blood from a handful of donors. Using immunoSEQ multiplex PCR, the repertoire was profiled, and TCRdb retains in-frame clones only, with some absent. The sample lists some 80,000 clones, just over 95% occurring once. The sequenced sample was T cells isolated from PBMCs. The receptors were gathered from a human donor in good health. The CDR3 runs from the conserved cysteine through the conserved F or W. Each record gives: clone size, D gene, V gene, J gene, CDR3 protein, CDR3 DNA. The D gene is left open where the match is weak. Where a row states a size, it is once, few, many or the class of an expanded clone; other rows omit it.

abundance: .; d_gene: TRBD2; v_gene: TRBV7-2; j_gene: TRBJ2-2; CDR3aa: CASSLATSGRFLAGELFF; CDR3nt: TGTGCCAGCAGCTTAGCTACTAGCGGGAGGTTTTTAGCCGGGGAGCTGTTTTTT
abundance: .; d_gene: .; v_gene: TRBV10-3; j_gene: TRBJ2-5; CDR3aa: CAIRSNAGGETQYF; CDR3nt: TGTGCCATCAGAAGTAACGCGGGCGGGGAGACCCAGTACTTC
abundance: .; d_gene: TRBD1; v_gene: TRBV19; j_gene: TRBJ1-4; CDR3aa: CASLGQANEKLFF; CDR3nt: TGTGCCAGCCTGGGACAGGCTAATGAAAAACTGTTTTTT
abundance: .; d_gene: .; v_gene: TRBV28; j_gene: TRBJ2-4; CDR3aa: CASSEGYNIQYF; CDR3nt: TGTGCCAGCAGTGAGGGTTACAACATTCAGTACTTC
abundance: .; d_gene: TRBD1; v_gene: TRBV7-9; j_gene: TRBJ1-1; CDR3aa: CASSFGTGGTLENTEAFF; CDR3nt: TGTGCCAGCAGCTTCGGGACAGGGGGCACCCTGGAGAACACTGAAGCTTTCTTT
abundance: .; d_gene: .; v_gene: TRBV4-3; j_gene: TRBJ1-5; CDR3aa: CASSTQGGQPQHF; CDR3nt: TGCGCCAGCAGCACCCAGGGAGGGCAGCCCCAGCATTTT
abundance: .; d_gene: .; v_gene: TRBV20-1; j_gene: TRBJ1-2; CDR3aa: CSASYYGYTF; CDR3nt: TGCAGTGCTTCCTACTATGGCTACACCTTC
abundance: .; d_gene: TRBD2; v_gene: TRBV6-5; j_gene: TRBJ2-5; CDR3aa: CASWDYTGTQYF; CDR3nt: TGTGCCAGCTGGGACTATACGGGGACCCAGTACTTC
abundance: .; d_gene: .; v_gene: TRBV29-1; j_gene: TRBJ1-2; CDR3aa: CSVTDGSYTF; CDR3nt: TGCAGCGTTACCGACGGGAGCTACACCTTC
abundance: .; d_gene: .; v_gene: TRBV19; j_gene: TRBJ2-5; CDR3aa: CASSIFPDSQETQYF; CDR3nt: TGTGCCAGTAGTATATTCCCGGACAGCCAAGAGACCCAGTACTTC
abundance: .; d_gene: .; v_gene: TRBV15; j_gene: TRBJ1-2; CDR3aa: CATSRTREPPNYGYTF; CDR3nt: TGTGCCACCAGCAGAACCCGGGAGCCTCCTAACTATGGCTACACCTTC
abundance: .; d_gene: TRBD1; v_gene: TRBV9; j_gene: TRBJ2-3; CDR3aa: CASSLRGSSTDTQYF; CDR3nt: TGTGCCAGCAGCCTCAGGGGGAGTAGCACAGATACGCAGTATTTT
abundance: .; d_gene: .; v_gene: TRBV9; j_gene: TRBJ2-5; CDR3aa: CASSRGGAVQETQYF; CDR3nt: TGTGCCAGCAGCAGAGGGGGAGCAGTTCAAGAGACCCAGTACTTC
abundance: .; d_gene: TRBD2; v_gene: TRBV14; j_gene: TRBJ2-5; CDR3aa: CASSQEAGGYETQYF; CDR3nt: TGTGCCAGCAGCCAAGAAGCGGGAGGTTATGAGACCCAGTACTTC
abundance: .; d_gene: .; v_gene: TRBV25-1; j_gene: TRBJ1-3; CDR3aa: CASSPRRVSGNTIYF; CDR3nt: TGTGCCAGCAGTCCACGACGGGTCTCTGGAAACACCATATATTTT
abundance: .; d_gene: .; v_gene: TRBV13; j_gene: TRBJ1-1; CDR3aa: CASSPRGWTEAFF; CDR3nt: TGTGCCAGCAGCCCCCGGGGTTGGACTGAAGCTTTCTTT
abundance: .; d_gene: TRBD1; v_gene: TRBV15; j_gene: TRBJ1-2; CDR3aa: CATSRTLGQDYGYTF; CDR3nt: TGTGCCACCAGCAGGACCCTGGGACAGGACTATGGCTACACCTTC
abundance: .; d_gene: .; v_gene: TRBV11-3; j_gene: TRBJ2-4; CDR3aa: CASSLAPAKNIQYF; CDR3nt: TGTGCCAGCAGCTTAGCCCCTGCCAAAAACATTCAGTACTTC
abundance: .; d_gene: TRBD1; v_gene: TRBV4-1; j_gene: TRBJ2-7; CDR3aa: CASSRGTGDSYEQYF; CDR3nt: TGCGCCAGCAGCCGAGGGACAGGGGATTCGTACGAGCAGTACTTC
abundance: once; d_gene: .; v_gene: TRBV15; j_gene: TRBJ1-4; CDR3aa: CATSSRRTNEKLFF; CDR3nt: TGTGCCACCAGCTCAAGGAGAACTAATGAAAAACTGTTTTTT
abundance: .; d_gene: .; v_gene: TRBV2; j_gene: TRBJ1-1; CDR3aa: CASSFVVNTEAFF; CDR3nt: TGTGCCAGCAGCTTTGTTGTGAACACTGAAGCTTTCTTT
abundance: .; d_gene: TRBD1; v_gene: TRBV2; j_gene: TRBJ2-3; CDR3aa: CASSEENRGIDTQYF; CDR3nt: TGTGCCAGCAGTGAAGAAAACAGGGGGATAGATACGCAGTATTTT
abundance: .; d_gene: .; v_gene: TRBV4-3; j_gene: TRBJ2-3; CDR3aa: CASSQLMDSGTDTQYF; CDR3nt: TGCGCCAGCAGCCAGCTTATGGACAGCGGTACAGATACGCAGTATTTT
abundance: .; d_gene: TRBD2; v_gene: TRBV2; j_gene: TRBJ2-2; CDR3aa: CAWGGSDPGELFF; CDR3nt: TGTGCTTGGGGGGGGAGTGACCCCGGGGAGCTGTTTTTT